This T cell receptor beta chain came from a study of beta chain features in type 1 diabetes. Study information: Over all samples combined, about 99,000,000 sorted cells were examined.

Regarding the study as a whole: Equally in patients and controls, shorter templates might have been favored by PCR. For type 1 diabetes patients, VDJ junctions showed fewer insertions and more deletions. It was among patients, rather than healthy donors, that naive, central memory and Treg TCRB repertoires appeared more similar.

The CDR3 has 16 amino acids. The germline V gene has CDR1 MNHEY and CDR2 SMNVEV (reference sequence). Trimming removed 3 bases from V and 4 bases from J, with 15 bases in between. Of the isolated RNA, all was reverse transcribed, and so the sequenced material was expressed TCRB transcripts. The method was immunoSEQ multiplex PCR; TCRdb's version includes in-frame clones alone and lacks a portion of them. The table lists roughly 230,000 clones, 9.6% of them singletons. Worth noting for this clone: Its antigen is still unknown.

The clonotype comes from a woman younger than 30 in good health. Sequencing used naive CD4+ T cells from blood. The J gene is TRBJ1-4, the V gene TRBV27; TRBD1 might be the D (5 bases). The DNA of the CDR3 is TGTGCCAGCAGTTTCGCCCCGACAGCCCTTAATGAAAAACTGTTTTTT. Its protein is CASSFAPTALNEKLFF.